These 11 T cell receptor beta chains came from one sample sequenced in a study of memory CD4+ T cells and cytomegalovirus serostatus. The sort gate was single viable CD3+CD4+CD8-CD45RO+ cells for memory CD4+ T cells. This table comes from immunoSEQ multiplex PCR, and its TCRdb copy is limited to in-frame clones, with some not included. The sample lists tens of thousands of clones; about 78% were seen once. Sequences were obtained from memory CD4+ T cells from blood. Receptors were obtained from an adult in good health and CMV-seropositive.

This clone came up a few times. V and J are TRBV2 and TRBJ1-6, with D perhaps matching TRBD1 (5 bases). Germline loops: CDR1 SNHLY, CDR2 FYNNEI. CDR3 length: 13 residues. V was cut by 9 bases and J by 8 bases, with 14 bases left in between. CDR3 nucleotide sequence: TGTGCCAGGAAGGGCCAGGGATATTCACCCCTCCACTTT. This gives the protein CARKGQGYSPLHF. The full variable domain, with the rest looked up from reference TRBV2 and TRBJ1-6, is EPEVTQTPSHQVTQMGQEVILRCVPISNHLYFYWYRQILGQKVEFLVSFYNNEISEKSEIFDDQFSVERPDGSNFTLKIRSTKLEDSAMYFCARKGQGYSPLHFGNGTRLTVT.

The chain carries TRBV9 and TRBJ2-7; 7 bases map to TRBD2. CDR1 is SGDLS, CDR2 YYNGEE, per germline. The CDR3 runs to 14 residues. V lost 3 bases, J lost 0 bases, and 3 bases stayed unmatched. The CDR3, as DNA: TGTGCCAGCAGCGCCACTAGCGACTCCTACGAGCAGTACTTC. Its protein product is CASSATSDSYEQYF.

The chain couples TRBV1 to TRBJ1-6. TRBV1 constitutes a pseudogene. The length of the CDR3 is 18 residues. As DNA, the CDR3 is TGCACCAGCAGCCAGGGGAGCCTTACCTCTGTTTATAATTCACCCCTCCACTTT. The encoded protein is CTSSQGSLTSVYNSPLHF.

The J gene is TRBJ2-1, the V gene TRBV7-7; the D is unclear. The CDR3 has 17 residues. From germline, CDR1 is SSHAT and CDR2 FNYEAQ (reference sequence). Deletions cut 2 bases from V and 9 bases from J, with 23 bases between. CDR3 amino acids: CASSLRQMSEQVGEQFF. Here the CDR3 DNA reads TGTGCCAGCAGCTTACGCCAAATGTCGGAACAAGTGGGTGAGCAGTTCTTC.

V is TRBV19 and J is TRBJ1-5, with D maybe TRBD1 (6 bases). Germline-derived CDR1 and CDR2 are LNHDA and SQIVND (reference sequence). Trimming took off 6 bases at V and 3 bases at J, with 12 bases between the two ends. The CDR3 has 14 residues. The DNA for the CDR3 is TGTGCCAGTAGCTTAGACAGGTTCAATCAGCCCCAGCATTTT. Protein product: CASSLDRFNQPQHF.

This sequence joins TRBV2 and TRBJ2-5; no definite D call. The germline V gene has CDR1 SNHLY and CDR2 FYNNEI. V lost 4 bases and J lost 5, with 2 bases in between. This CDR3 has 10 residues. The CDR3 here is CASSVETQYF. CDR3 nucleotides: TGTGCCAGCAGTGTGGAGACCCAGTACTTC.

Note on this clone: A read error may account for a junction end that differs from germline. This sequence joins TRBV7-7 and TRBJ2-1; D is possibly TRBD1 (6 bases). Germline CDR1 and CDR2: SSHAT and FNYEAQ (reference sequence). This CDR3 is built from 14 residues. The DNA for the CDR3 is TGTGCTAGCAGCTTAGGGGGAGTTTACAATGAGCAGTTCTTC. It yields the protein CASSLGGVYNEQFF. The whole variable domain, filled in from reference TRBV7-7 and TRBJ2-1, reads GAGVSQSPRYKVTKRGQDVTLRCDPISSHATLYWYQQALGQGPEFLTYFNYEAQPDKSGLPSDRFSAERPEGSISTLTIQRTEQRDSAMYRCASSLGGVYNEQFFGPGTRLTVL.

The chain is built from TRBV28 and TRBJ1-1; D is unclear. Germline assignment: CDR1 MDHEN and CDR2 SYDVKM. Deletions cut 4 bases from V and 1 base from J, with 7 bases between. The CDR3 is made up of 13 amino acids. The CDR3: CASSYRPNTEAFF. For the CDR3, the DNA is TGTGCCAGCAGTTACCGACCGAACACTGAAGCTTTCTTT.

The sample holds one count of this clone. The chain is built from TRBV6-5 and TRBJ2-7; 9 positions agree with TRBD1. CDR1 and CDR2 (germline): MNHEY, SVGAGI. The CDR3 covers 14 residues. V dropped 2 bases and J dropped 2; count of bases not matched to a gene: 1. The CDR3, as DNA: TGTGCCAGCAGTTACGGGACAGGGACCTACGAGCAGTACTTC. This gives the protein CASSYGTGTYEQYF.

The chain's CDR3 is CASSRTSTSGSSYEQYF. In nucleotides, the CDR3 is TGTGCCAGCAGCCGCACCTCGACTAGCGGGAGCTCCTACGAGCAGTACTTC. The chain joins TRBV4-2 to TRBJ2-7; 12 positions agree with TRBD2. From germline, CDR1 is LGHNA and CDR2 YNFKEQ. CDR3 length equals 17 residues. V gave up 4 bases and J gave up 0 bases; unmatched junction bases: 7.

The chain employs TRBV7-7 and TRBJ2-5; no firm D call. Trimming took off 6 bases at V and 5 bases at J, with 19 bases between the two ends. Per germline, CDR1 SSHAT and CDR2 FNYEAQ (reference sequence). The CDR3 extends over 15 amino acids. The CDR3 coding sequence is TGTGCCAGCAGTCCAGACGTGGGATTTCGGGAGACCCAGTACTTC. It codes for CASSPDVGFRETQYF.